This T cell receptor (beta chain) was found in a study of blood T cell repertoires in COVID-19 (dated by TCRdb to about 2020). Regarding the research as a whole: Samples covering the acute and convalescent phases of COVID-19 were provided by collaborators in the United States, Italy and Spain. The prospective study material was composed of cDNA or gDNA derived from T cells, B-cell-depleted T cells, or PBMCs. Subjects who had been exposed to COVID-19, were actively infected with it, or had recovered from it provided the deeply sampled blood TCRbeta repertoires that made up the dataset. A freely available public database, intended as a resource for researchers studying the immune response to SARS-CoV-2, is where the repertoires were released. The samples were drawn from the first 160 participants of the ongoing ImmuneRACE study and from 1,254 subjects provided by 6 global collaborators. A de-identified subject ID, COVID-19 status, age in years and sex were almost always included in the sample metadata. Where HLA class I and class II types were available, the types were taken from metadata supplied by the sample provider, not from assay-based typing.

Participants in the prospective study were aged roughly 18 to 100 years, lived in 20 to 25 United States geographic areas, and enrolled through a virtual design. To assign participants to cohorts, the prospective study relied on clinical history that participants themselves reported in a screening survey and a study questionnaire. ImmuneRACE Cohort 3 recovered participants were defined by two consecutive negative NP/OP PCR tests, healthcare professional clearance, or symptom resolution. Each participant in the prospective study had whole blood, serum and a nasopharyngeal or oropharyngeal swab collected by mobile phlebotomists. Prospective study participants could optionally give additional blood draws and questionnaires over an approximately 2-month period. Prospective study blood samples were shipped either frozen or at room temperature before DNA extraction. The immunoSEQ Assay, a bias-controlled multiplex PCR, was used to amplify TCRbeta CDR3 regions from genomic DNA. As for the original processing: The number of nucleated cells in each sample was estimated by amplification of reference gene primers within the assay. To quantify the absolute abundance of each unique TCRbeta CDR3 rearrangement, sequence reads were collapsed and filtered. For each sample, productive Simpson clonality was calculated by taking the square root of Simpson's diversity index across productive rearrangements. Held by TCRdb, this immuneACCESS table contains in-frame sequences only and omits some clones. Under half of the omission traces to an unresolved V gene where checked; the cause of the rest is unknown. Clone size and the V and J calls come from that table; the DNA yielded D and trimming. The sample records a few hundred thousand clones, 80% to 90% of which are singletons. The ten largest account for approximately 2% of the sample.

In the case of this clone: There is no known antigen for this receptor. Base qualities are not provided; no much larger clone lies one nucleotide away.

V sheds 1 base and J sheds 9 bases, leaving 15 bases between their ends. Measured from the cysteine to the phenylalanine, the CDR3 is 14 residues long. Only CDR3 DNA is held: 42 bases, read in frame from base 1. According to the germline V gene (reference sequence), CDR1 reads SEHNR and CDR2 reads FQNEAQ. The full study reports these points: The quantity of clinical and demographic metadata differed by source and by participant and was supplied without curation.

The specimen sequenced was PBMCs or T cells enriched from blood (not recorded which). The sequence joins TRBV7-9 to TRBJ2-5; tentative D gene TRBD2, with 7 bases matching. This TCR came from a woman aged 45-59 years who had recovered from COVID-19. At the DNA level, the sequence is TGTGCCAGCAGCTTAGGCGGGGGCCCCGGAGCCCAGTACTTC. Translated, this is CASSLGGGPGAQYF.